This T cell receptor beta chain is drawn from a study of Ad26.COV2.S vaccination and SARS-CoV-2 variants. Sequencing used immunoSEQ multiplex PCR; TCRdb keeps in-frame clones, though not all of them. The table has a few hundred thousand clones, about 88% seen once; the top ten hold under 2%. Germline CDR1 SGHTA, CDR2 FQGTGA. Trimming stripped 5 bases from V and 1 base from J, with 11 bases between. CDR3 length equals 14 residues. This sample's treatment: about 20 received Ad26.COV2.S at low or high dose, single or two shots; five or six received placebo; per-sample allocation not given. At day 63 after the first vaccine or placebo injection, samples were drawn. With regard to this clone: The antigen is not known.

Study-level findings and limits: Spike-specific TCR breadth in vaccine recipients exceeded that seen in placebo recipients.

This TCR came from a person aged 18-65 years who received the Ad26.COV2.S COVID-19 vaccine or a placebo. Specimen: peripheral blood, collected in a trial of Ad26.COV2.S vaccine versus placebo. This sequence joins TRBV7-3 and TRBJ1-1, with a weak D call TRBD1 (6 bases). For the CDR3, the DNA is TGTGCCAGCAGCCAGGGACATGCGAACACTGAAGCTTTCTTT. Translating gives CASSQGHANTEAFF.